This T cell receptor beta chain comes out of a study of CD8+ T cells in alopecia areata. The sequencing template was cDNA reverse transcribed from extracted RNA. The repertoire was sequenced with immunoSEQ multiplex PCR; TCRdb's copy has only in-frame clones and lacks some. Here the sample spans around 160,000 clones, 45% to 60% being singletons. The V gene end was trimmed by 6 bases and the J gene end by 4 bases; junction bases not matched to a gene: 5. The CDR3 length is 13 residues. Germline CDR1 SQVTM, CDR2 ANQGSEA. The chain has TRBV29-1 and TRBJ1-5; 8 bases match TRBD1. This sequence was found in a human donor with alopecia areata. The specimen sequenced was CD4+ T cells sorted from blood. This chain's CDR3 is CSVEQGVNQPQHF. The CDR3 DNA is TGCAGCGTGGAACAGGGGGTTAATCAGCCCCAGCATTTT. Full variable domain (outside the CDR3, taken from reference TRBV29-1 and TRBJ1-5): SAVISQKPSRDICQRGTSLTIQCQVDSQVTMMFWYRQQPGQSLTLIATANQGSEATYESGFVIDKFPISRPNLTFSTLTVSNMSPEDSSIYLCSVEQGVNQPQHFGDGTRLSIL.